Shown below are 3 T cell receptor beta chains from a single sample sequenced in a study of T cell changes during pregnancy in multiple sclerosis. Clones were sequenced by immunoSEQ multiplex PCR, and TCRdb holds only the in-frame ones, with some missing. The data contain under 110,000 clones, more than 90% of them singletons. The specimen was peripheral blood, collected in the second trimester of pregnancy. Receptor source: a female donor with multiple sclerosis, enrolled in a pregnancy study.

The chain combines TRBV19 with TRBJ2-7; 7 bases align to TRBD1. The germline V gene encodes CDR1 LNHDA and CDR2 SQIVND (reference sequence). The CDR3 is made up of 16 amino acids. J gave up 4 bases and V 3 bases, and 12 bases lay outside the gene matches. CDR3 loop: CASSMDDTGEGYEQYF. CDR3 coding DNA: TGTGCCAGTAGTATGGATGACACAGGGGAAGGATACGAGCAGTACTTC.

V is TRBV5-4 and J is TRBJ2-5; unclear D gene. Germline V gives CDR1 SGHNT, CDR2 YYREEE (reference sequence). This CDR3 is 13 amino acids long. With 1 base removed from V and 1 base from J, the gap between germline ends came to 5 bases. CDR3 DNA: TGTGCCAGCAGCTTGCTAGGCCAAGAGACCCAGTACTTC. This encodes CASSLLGQETQYF.

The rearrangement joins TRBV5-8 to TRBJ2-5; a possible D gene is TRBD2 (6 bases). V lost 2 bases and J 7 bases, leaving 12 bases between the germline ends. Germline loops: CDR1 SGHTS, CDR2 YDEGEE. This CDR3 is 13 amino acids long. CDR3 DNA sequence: TGTGCCAGCAGCTTTGGGCAGGGAGGGACCCAGTACTTC. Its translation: CASSFGQGGTQYF.